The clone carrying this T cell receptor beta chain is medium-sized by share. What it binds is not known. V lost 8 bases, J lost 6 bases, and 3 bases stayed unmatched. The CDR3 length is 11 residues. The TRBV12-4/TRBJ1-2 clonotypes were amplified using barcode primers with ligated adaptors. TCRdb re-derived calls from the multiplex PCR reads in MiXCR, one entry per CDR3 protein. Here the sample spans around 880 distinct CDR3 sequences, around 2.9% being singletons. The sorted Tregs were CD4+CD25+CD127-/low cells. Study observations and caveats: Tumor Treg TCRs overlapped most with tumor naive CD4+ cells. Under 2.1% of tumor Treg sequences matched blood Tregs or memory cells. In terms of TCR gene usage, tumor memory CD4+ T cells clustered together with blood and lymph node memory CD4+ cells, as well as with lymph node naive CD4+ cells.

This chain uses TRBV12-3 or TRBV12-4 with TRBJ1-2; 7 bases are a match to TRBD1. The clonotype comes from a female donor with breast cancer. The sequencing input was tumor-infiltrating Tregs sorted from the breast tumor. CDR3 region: CASGTANGYTF. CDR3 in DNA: TGTGCCAGCGGGACAGCTAATGGCTACACCTTC.